This T cell receptor (beta chain) was identified in a study of beta chain features in type 1 diabetes. Based on CD45RO/CCR7/CD25/CD127/CD95/CD27, CD4+ regulatory, stem cell-like memory, naive and central memory cells were sorted. Study findings and constraints: Shortening that was moderate but significant affected the TCRB CDR3s of Type 1 diabetes patients in all four CD4+ subsets. Using cDNA template may skew counts toward highly expressing activated cells.

V was pared by 5 bases and J by 6 bases, with 14 bases between. Germline V CDR1 and CDR2: SGHTA, FQGNSA. CDR3 length: 15 residues. With respect to this clone: Its antigen is unidentified.

The entirety of the isolated RNA underwent reverse transcription, so expressed TCRB transcripts were sequenced. The assay was immunoSEQ multiplex PCR, and TCRdb's table has in-frame clones only and misses some. The data contain around 56,000 clones, around 53% of them seen just once; the ten biggest clones take up roughly 2.6%. The rearrangement links TRBV7-2 to TRBJ1-6, with a tentative D call TRBD1 (5 bases). This TCR came from a woman aged 40 to 49 with type 1 diabetes. Material: Tregs from blood. The CDR3: CASSQEGRINSPLHF. CDR3 bases: TGTGCCAGCAGCCAGGAGGGACGGATTAATTCACCCCTCCACTTT.